This T cell receptor (beta chain) was sequenced during a study of cytomegalovirus exposure and HLA in healthy donors. Study background: T cells numbering about 179 million yielded 95 million to 140 million unique TCR beta sequences in an earlier analysis.

In the PCR, 60 Vbeta and 13 Jbeta primers were used. Clones were sequenced by immunoSEQ multiplex PCR, and TCRdb holds only the in-frame ones, with some missing. The sample lists approximately 190,000 clones; 80% to 85% were seen once. V shed 8 bases, J shed 4 bases, and the junction held 4 bases outside the gene matches. The CDR3 runs to 14 residues. Germline V gene data show CDR1 as WNHNN and CDR2 as SYGVQD (reference sequence). The sample consisted of PBMCs. V gene TRBV10-1 combines with J gene TRBJ2-1, with 11 bases identical to TRBD1. This receptor was taken from a man aged 40-49 years in good health and CMV-seropositive. CDR3 sequence reads: CASGGQGAYNEQFF. The CDR3 DNA is TGCGCCAGCGGTGGACAGGGGGCTTACAATGAGCAGTTCTTC.